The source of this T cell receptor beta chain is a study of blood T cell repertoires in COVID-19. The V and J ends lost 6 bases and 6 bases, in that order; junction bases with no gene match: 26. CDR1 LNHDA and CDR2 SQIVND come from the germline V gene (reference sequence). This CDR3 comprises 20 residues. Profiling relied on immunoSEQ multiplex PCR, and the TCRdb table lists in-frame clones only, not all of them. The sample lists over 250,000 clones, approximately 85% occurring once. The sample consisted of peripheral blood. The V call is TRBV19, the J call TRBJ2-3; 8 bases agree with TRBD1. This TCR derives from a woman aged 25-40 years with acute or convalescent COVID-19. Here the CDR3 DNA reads TGTGCCAGTAGCAGTAGGACAGGGAAGAGTGGGCGGGCCAGCGGGGATACGCAGTATTTT. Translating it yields CASSSRTGKSGRASGDTQYF.